Listed here are 3 T cell receptor beta chains from one sample, sequenced in a study of blood T cell repertoires in COVID-19. Libraries were prepared by immunoSEQ multiplex PCR; TCRdb keeps only in-frame clonotypes and omits some of them. The sample lists about 150,000 clones, approximately 85% seen once, with 0.6% to 0.65% in the top ten. Sequenced input: peripheral blood. All receptors come from a man aged 60 to 75 with COVID-19, enrolled during active disease.

The chain carries TRBV24-1 and TRBJ1-1; 10 nucleotides line up with TRBD1. CDR1 KGHDR and CDR2 SFDVKD come from the germline V gene. The CDR3 length is 13 residues. Trimming cost V 6 bases and J 8 bases; bases outside gene matches: 5. The DNA of the CDR3 is TGTGCCACCAGTCCGGGACAGGGGCCCGAAGCTTTCTTT. It codes for CATSPGQGPEAFF.

The rearrangement joins TRBV5-1 to TRBJ2-3; 8 nucleotides line up with TRBD2. The trim removed 5 bases at V and 4 bases at J, leaving 12 bases unmatched. The CDR3 totals 16 residues. Germline CDR1 SGHRS, CDR2 YFSETQ. In DNA, the CDR3 is TGCGCCAGCAGGCTCGGTACTAGCGGTCTGGCAGATACGCAGTATTTT. The encoded protein is CASRLGTSGLADTQYF.

Remarks on this clone: The junction and the germline gene differ at one end; a read error may be behind it. The chain is built from TRBV7-2 and TRBJ1-1; D gene ambiguous. This CDR3 has 11 residues. The germline gives CDR1 SGHTA, CDR2 FQGNSA. The CDR3 protein is CASSHHTEAFF. The CDR3 coding sequence is TGTGCCAGCAGTCACCACACCGAAGCTTTCTTT.